The following is a T cell receptor (beta chain) sequence with its context. This sample was taken from a study of OX40 agonist ivuxolimab in advanced cancers. Study summary: Ivuxolimab, an antibody that agonizes OX40 (CD134), was administered to the patients. Three patients responded partially, comprising one with hepatocellular carcinoma and two with cutaneous melanoma.

Patients who had autoimmune disease history or got systemic immunosuppression were left out. Germline lookup yields CDR1 SNHLY and CDR2 FYNNEI. The ends were cut back, 3 bases at V and 0 bases at J, with 12 bases in the middle. This CDR3 has 16 residues. Method: immunoSEQ multiplex PCR; TCRdb's copy keeps in-frame clones and lacks some. The table lists 59,000 or so clones, approximately 80% of them singletons, with less than 4.5% in the top ten. The TCR comes from an adult with an advanced solid tumor such as melanoma, head and neck, liver or kidney cancer. The sample was CD4+ or CD8+ T cells sorted from blood, taken in a trial of the OX40 agonist ivuxolimab. The rearrangement uses TRBV2 and TRBJ1-3; D is unresolved. CDR3 coding DNA: TGTGCCAGCAGTGATCATCACGGACGCTCTGGAAACACCATATATTTT. It is translated as CASSDHHGRSGNTIYF.